This TCR beta chain came from a study of radiotherapy plus CTLA-4 blockade in lung cancer. Libraries were prepared by immunoSEQ multiplex PCR; TCRdb keeps only in-frame clonotypes and omits some of them. The data contain tens of thousands of clones, 79% of them singletons. In germline, CDR1 is LNHDA, CDR2 SQIVND (reference sequence). The CDR3 has 14 amino acids. The V end lost 1 base, the J end lost 4 bases, and 10 bases lay between the germline ends. The chain links TRBV19 to TRBJ1-1, with D maybe TRBD1 (5 bases). This TCR derives from a human donor with non-small cell lung cancer that progressed on radiotherapy plus ipilimumab. The sequencing used peripheral blood, collected from a patient treated with radiotherapy plus ipilimumab. The CDR3 DNA sequence: TGTGCCAGTAGTATAGGGGCAGGGAGCACTGAAGCTTTCTTT. Translation: CASSIGAGSTEAFF.